This T cell receptor beta chain is from a study of T-cell memory formation after mild COVID-19. Overall study: TCR clusters were largely donor specific.

TCRdb reanalysed the 5' RACE reads using MiXCR and keeps one entry per CDR3 protein. This sample has approximately 300,000 distinct CDR3 sequences, with 15% found just once. This clonotype was counted only a few times. The clonotype originates from a young man who had mild COVID-19 (a few samples of this study predate the infection). Cell type and time point are not known. Sequencing was performed on PBMCs or a T cell subset sorted from them (not recorded which).

In DNA, the CDR3 is TGTGCCAGCAGTACCCGGGATCAGGGCTACACCTTC. Its translation is CASSTRDQGYTF. The chain links TRBV7-9 to TRBJ1-2; D is undetermined. The CDR3 extends over 12 amino acids. V lost 6 bases to trimming and J lost 8 bases, with 13 bases between them. Germline-derived CDR1 and CDR2 are SEHNR and FQNEAQ (reference sequence). The full variable domain, its missing parts supplied by reference TRBV7-9 and TRBJ1-2, is DTGVSQNPRHKITKRGQNVTFRCDPISEHNRLYWYRQTLGQGPEFLTYFQNEAQLEKSRLLSDRFSAERPKGSFSTLEIQRTEQGDSAMYLCASSTRDQGYTFGSGTRLTVV.